This T cell receptor beta chain is from a study of blood T cell repertoires in COVID-19. Study context: Samples representing acute and convalescent COVID-19 were sourced from the United States, Italy and Spain. PBMCs, B-cell-depleted T cells, or T cells were the source of the cDNA or gDNA that made up the material.

This clone was seen a few times. In the original processing: From reference gene primer amplification, estimates of nucleated cell counts were derived. Sequencing used immunoSEQ multiplex PCR; TCRdb keeps in-frame clones, though not all of them. The D gene and trimming were derived from the DNA, and the V and J assignments and clone size from that table. The data hold roughly 200,000 clones, with 80% to 85% observed a single time. The V gene lost 0 bases and the J gene lost 14 bases, with 20 bases spanning the gap. This CDR3 region has 16 residues. CDR1 SNHLY and CDR2 FYNNEI come from the germline V gene.

The source of this sequence is a man aged 35 to 55 with acute or convalescent COVID-19. The sample comprised peripheral blood. This chain links TRBV2 with TRBJ1-6; tentatively, D is TRBD1 (6 bases). CDR3 nucleotide sequence: TGTGCCAGCAGTGAAGCGCTCGGGACACCGGTGTCGGCCCTCCACTTT. Translation: CASSEALGTPVSALHF. The full variable domain, its missing parts supplied by reference TRBV2 and TRBJ1-6, is EPEVTQTPSHQVTQMGQEVILRCVPISNHLYFYWYRQILGQKVEFLVSFYNNEISEKSEIFDDQFSVERPDGSNFTLKIRSTKLEDSAMYFCASSEALGTPVSALHFGNGTRLTVT.